These T cell receptor beta chains were read from a single sample in a study of blood T cell repertoires in COVID-19. Sequenced by immunoSEQ multiplex PCR; TCRdb stores in-frame clones only, minus some. The sample has fewer than 350,000 clones, under 95% seen once; the top ten hold 2% to 2.5%. The sample taken for sequencing was PBMCs or T cells enriched from blood (not recorded which). The receptors shown here come from a woman aged 40 to 55 with acute COVID-19. Each CDR3 is given with its conserved first and last residue. Fields, in order: D gene, J gene, V gene, clone size, CDR3 protein, CDR3 DNA. D genes are given only for firm matches. Clone size appears in some rows only: once, few, many, or a class for an expanded clone.

d_gene: NA
j_gene: TRBJ2-2
v_gene: TRBV2
abundance: NA
CDR3aa: CASIGQPTGELFF
CDR3nt: TGTGCCAGCATAGGACAGCCTACCGGGGAGCTGTTTTTT

d_gene: NA
j_gene: TRBJ1-2
v_gene: TRBV7-8
abundance: once
CDR3aa: CASSLGPRARQGSLSYGYTF
CDR3nt: TGTGCCAGCAGCTTAGGCCCCCGGGCCCGTCAGGGGTCGCTCTCTTATGGCTACACCTTC

d_gene: TRBD1
j_gene: TRBJ1-6
v_gene: TRBV19
abundance: NA
CDR3aa: CASRSDRDNSPLHF
CDR3nt: TGTGCCAGTAGATCGGACAGGGATAATTCACCCCTCCACTTT

d_gene: TRBD1
j_gene: TRBJ1-2
v_gene: TRBV28
abundance: once
CDR3aa: CASSPLGTENYGYTF
CDR3nt: TGTGCCAGCAGTCCCCTGGGGACAGAGAACTATGGCTACACCTTC

d_gene: TRBD2
j_gene: TRBJ2-3
v_gene: TRBV4-2
abundance: once
CDR3aa: CASSQGLAGVTNTQYF
CDR3nt: TGTGCCAGCAGCCAAGGTTTGGCGGGAGTAACGAATACGCAGTATTTT

d_gene: TRBD2
j_gene: TRBJ2-1
v_gene: TRBV2
abundance: NA
CDR3aa: CASSQLAGAYNEQFF
CDR3nt: TGTGCCAGCAGCCAACTAGCGGGAGCCTACAATGAGCAGTTCTTC

d_gene: NA
j_gene: TRBJ1-1
v_gene: TRBV18
abundance: NA
CDR3aa: CASSPTLVTLNTEAFF
CDR3nt: TGTGCCAGCTCACCAACCCTGGTAACATTGAACACTGAAGCTTTCTTT

d_gene: NA
j_gene: TRBJ2-3
v_gene: TRBV7-2
abundance: once
CDR3aa: CASSTPGDTQYF
CDR3nt: TGTGCCAGCAGCACCCCCGGGGATACGCAGTATTTT

d_gene: NA
j_gene: TRBJ2-2
v_gene: TRBV30
abundance: once
CDR3aa: CAVPAGGNSGELFF
CDR3nt: TGTGCCGTACCCGCCGGGGGAAACAGCGGGGAGCTGTTTTTT

d_gene: NA
j_gene: TRBJ1-2
v_gene: TRBV6-5
abundance: NA
CDR3aa: CASRERTGYGYTF
CDR3nt: TGTGCCAGCAGGGAGAGAACGGGTTATGGCTACACCTTC

d_gene: TRBD1
j_gene: TRBJ2-7
v_gene: TRBV2
abundance: NA
CDR3aa: CASRDRVRYEQYF
CDR3nt: TGTGCCAGCCGGGACAGGGTACGTTACGAGCAGTACTTC

d_gene: NA
j_gene: TRBJ1-4
v_gene: TRBV3-1/TRBV3-2
abundance: NA
CDR3aa: CASSQVPDEKLFF
CDR3nt: TGTGCCAGCAGCCAAGTCCCCGATGAAAAACTGTTTTTT

d_gene: TRBD2
j_gene: TRBJ2-7
v_gene: TRBV27
abundance: NA
CDR3aa: CASSPGLASHEQYF
CDR3nt: TGTGCCAGCAGTCCCGGACTAGCGTCCCACGAGCAGTACTTC

d_gene: TRBD2
j_gene: TRBJ2-1
v_gene: TRBV27
abundance: NA
CDR3aa: CASSMGPSGGGSYSEQFF
CDR3nt: TGTGCCAGCAGTATGGGGCCAAGTGGCGGGGGGTCGTATAGTGAGCAGTTCTTC

d_gene: NA
j_gene: TRBJ2-5
v_gene: TRBV28
abundance: once
CDR3aa: CASRLIGGKETQYF
CDR3nt: TGTGCCAGCAGACTGATTGGGGGCAAAGAGACCCAGTACTTC

d_gene: NA
j_gene: TRBJ1-2
v_gene: TRBV30
abundance: NA
CDR3aa: CAWSNTNYGYTF
CDR3nt: TGTGCCTGGAGTAACACCAACTATGGCTACACCTTC

d_gene: NA
j_gene: TRBJ1-4
v_gene: TRBV19
abundance: NA
CDR3aa: CASTLRPTANEKLFF
CDR3nt: TGTGCCAGTACTCTACGTCCAACGGCTAATGAAAAACTGTTTTTT